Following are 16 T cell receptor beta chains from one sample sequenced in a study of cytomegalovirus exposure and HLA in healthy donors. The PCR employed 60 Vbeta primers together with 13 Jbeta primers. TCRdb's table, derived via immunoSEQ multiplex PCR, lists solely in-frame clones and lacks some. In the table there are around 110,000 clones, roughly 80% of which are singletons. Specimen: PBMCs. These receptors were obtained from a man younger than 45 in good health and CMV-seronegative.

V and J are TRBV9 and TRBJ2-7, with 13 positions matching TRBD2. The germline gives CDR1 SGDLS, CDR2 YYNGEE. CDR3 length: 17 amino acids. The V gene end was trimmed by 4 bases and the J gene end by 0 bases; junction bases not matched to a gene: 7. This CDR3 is CASSSTSGGGSSYEQYF. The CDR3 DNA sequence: TGTGCCAGCAGCTCTACTAGCGGGGGGGGAAGCTCCTACGAGCAGTACTTC.

The CDR3 region has the DNA TGTGCTAGTGGTAAGGGGGGGTTCACAGATACGCAGTATTTT. Translating it yields CASGKGGFTDTQYF. This sequence joins TRBV12-5 and TRBJ2-3; D might be TRBD2 (7 bases). V dropped 5 bases and J dropped 2 bases, with 11 bases sitting between them. Per the germline V gene, CDR1 is LGHNT and CDR2 is FRNRAP. This CDR3 region has 14 residues.

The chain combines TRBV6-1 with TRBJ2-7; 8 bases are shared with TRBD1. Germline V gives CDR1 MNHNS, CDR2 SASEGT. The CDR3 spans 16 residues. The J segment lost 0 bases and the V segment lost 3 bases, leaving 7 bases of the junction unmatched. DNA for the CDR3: TGTGCCAGCAGTGACCGGGACAGGCCCCACTCCTACGAGCAGTACTTC. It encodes CASSDRDRPHSYEQYF.

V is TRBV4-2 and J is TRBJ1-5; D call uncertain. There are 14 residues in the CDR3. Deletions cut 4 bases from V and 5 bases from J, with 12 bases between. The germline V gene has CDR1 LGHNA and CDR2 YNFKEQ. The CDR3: CASSREVGDQPQHF. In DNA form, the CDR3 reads TGTGCCAGCAGCCGGGAGGTCGGAGATCAGCCCCAGCATTTT.

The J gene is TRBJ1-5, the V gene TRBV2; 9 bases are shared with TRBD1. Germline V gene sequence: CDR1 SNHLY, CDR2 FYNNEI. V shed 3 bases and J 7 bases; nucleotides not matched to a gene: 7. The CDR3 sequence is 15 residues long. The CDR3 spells CASSEGGQGGQPQHF. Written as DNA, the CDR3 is TGTGCCAGCAGTGAGGGGGGACAGGGTGGCCAGCCCCAGCATTTT.

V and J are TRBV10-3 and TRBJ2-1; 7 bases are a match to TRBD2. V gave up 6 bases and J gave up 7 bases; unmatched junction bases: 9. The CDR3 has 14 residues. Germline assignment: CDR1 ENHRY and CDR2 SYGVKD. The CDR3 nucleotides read TGTGCCATCAGCGGGAGGACCACTGGAAATGAGCAGTTCTTC. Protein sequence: CAISGRTTGNEQFF.

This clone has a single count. The CDR3 DNA reads TGCAGCGTCGAGGGACTAGCGGGAGAAGAGACCCAGTACTTC. Translation gives CSVEGLAGEETQYF. The V gene is TRBV29-1, the J gene TRBJ2-5, with 14 bases matching TRBD2. CDR3 size: 14 residues. Germline values: CDR1 SQVTM, CDR2 ANQGSEA. The J segment lost 3 bases and the V segment lost 6 bases, leaving 3 bases of the junction unmatched.

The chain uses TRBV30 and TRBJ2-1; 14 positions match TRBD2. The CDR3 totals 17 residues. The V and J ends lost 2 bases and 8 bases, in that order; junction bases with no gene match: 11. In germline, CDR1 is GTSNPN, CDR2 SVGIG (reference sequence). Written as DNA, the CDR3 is TGTGCCTGGAGTCTAGGGAGGACTAGCGGGAGGACCTATGAGCAGTTCTTC. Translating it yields CAWSLGRTSGRTYEQFF.

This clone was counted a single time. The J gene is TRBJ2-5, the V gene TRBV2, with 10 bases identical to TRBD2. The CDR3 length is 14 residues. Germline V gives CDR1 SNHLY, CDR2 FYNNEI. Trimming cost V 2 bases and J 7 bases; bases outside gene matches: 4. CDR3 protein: CASSELAGAGTQYF. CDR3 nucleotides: TGTGCCAGCAGTGAACTAGCGGGGGCCGGGACCCAGTACTTC.

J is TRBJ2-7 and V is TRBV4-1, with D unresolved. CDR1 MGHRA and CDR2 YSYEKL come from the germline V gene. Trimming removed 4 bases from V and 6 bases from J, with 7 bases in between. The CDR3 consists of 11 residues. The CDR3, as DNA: TGCGCCAGCAGCCTGAACAGCGAGCAGTACTTC. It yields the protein CASSLNSEQYF.

This chain's CDR3 is CASSADRTGDYGYTF. CDR3 sequence (DNA): TGTGCCAGCAGTGCCGACCGGACAGGGGACTATGGCTACACCTTC. V is TRBV6-1 and J is TRBJ1-2, with 9 nucleotides matching TRBD1. V dropped 4 bases and J dropped 3; count of bases not matched to a gene: 6. CDR1 is MNHNS, CDR2 SASEGT, per germline. The CDR3 loop spans 15 amino acids.

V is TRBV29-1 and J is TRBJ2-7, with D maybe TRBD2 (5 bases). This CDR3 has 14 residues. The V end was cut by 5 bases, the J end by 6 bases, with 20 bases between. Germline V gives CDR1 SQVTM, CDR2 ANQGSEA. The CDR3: CSVTVGGFGGEQYF. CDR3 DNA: TGCAGCGTTACGGTTGGAGGTTTCGGCGGCGAGCAGTACTTC.

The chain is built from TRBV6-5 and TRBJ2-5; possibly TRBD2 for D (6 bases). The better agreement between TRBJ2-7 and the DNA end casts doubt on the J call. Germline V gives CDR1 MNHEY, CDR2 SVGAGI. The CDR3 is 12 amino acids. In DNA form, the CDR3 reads TGTGCCAGCAGTTACGCGGGATCCGAGCAGTACTTC. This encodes CASSYAGSEQYF.

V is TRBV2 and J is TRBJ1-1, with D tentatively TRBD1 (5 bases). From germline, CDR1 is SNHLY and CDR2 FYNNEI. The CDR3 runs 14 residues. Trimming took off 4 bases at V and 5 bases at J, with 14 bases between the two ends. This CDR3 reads CASSVQGQRTEAFF. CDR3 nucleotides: TGTGCCAGCAGTGTTCAGGGCCAGAGGACTGAAGCTTTCTTT.

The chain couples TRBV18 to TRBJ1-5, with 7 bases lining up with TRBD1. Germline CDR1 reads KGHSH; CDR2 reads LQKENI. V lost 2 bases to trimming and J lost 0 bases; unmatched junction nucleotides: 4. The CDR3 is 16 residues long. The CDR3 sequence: CASSPSGTDSNQPQHF. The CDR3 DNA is TGTGCCAGCTCACCATCTGGGACAGATAGCAATCAGCCCCAGCATTTT.

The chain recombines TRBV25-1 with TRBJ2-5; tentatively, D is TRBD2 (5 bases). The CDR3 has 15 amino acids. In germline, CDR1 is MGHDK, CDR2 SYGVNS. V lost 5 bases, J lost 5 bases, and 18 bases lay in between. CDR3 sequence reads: CASSTPQGGRETQYF. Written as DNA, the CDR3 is TGTGCCAGCAGTACCCCTCAAGGAGGACGGGAGACCCAGTACTTC.